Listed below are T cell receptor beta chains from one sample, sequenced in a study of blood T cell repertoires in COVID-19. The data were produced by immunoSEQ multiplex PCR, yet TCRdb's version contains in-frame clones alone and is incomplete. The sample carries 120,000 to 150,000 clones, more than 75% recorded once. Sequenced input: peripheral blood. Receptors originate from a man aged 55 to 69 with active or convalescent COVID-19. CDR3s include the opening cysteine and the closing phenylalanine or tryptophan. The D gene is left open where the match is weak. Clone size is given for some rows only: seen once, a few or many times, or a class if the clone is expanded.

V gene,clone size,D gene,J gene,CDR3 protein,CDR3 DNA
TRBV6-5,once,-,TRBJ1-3,CASRDSGPPGTIYF,TGTGCCAGCAGGGACTCTGGGCCCCCCGGAACCATATATTTT
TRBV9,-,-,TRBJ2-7,CASSVTGREPQYF,TGTGCCAGCAGCGTAACGGGCCGGGAGCCGCAGTACTTC
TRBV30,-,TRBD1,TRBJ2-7,CAWSVPHGTDDFYEQYF,TGTGCCTGGAGTGTACCCCACGGGACAGATGATTTCTACGAGCAGTACTTC
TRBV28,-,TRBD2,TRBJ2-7,CASSSGRADEQYF,TGTGCCAGCAGTAGCGGGAGAGCCGACGAGCAGTACTTC
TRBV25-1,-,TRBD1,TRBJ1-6,CASSDPGQGASPLHF,TGTGCCAGCAGTGACCCGGGACAGGGGGCTTCACCCCTCCACTTT
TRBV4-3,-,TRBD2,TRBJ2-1,CASSRFSGSARNEQFF,TGCGCCAGCAGCCGCTTTAGCGGGAGTGCCCGCAATGAGCAGTTCTTC
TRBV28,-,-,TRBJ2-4,CASSSPLAKNIQYF,TGTGCCAGCAGTTCTCCACTAGCCAAAAACATTCAGTACTTC
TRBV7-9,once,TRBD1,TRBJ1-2,CASSLGGTVRGYTF,TGTGCCAGCAGCTTAGGAGGGACAGTTCGGGGCTACACCTTC
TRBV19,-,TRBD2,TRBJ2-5,CASTMVGGSQETQYF,TGTGCCAGTACAATGGTGGGCGGGAGCCAAGAGACCCAGTACTTC
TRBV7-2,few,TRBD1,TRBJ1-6,CASSTRQGGGSPLHF,TGTGCCAGCAGCACACGACAGGGGGGCGGTTCACCCCTCCACTTT
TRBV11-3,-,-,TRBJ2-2,CASSKGQTTGELFF,TGTGCCAGCAGCAAAGGACAGACCACCGGGGAGCTGTTTTTT
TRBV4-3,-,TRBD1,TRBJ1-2,CASSQGSAGGVVGYTF,TGCGCCAGCAGCCAAGGCAGTGCAGGGGGCGTCGTGGGCTACACCTTC
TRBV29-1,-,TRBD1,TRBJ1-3,CSVDRGTGGGNTIYF,TGCAGCGTTGATCGTGGGACAGGGGGAGGAAACACCATATATTTT
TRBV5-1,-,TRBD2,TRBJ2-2,CASNPGGANTGELFF,TGCGCCAGCAATCCGGGAGGAGCGAACACCGGGGAGCTGTTTTTT
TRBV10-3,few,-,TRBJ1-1,CAISEAGPNTEAFF,TGTGCCATCAGTGAGGCAGGCCCGAACACTGAAGCTTTCTTT
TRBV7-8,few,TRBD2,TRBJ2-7,CASSLLTSGVLF,TGTGCCAGCAGCCTACTGACTAGCGGGGTCTTGTTC
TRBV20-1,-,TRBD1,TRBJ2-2,CSASGDSYTGELFF,TGCAGTGCTAGTGGGGACAGTTACACCGGGGAGCTGTTTTTT
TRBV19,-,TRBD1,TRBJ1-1,CASIGTGWLNTEAFF,TGTGCCAGCATTGGGACAGGGTGGCTGAACACTGAAGCTTTCTTT
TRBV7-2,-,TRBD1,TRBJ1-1,CASSPPRTGLNTEAFF,TGTGCCAGCAGCCCACCCAGGACAGGGCTGAACACTGAAGCTTTCTTT
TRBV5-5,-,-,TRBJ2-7,CASSLLEGPNYEQYF,TGTGCCAGCAGCTTGTTAGAGGGCCCAAACTACGAGCAGTACTTC
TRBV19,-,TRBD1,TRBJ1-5,CASGTGGDQPQHF,TGTGCCAGCGGGACAGGGGGGGACCAGCCCCAGCATTTT
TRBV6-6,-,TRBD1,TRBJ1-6,CASSLPGQGVKALHF,TGTGCCAGCAGTTTACCGGGACAGGGGGTTAAGGCCCTCCACTTT
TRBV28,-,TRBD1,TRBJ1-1,CASSSRTHPGGTEAFF,TGTGCCAGCAGTTCCCGCACTCACCCAGGGGGCACTGAAGCTTTCTTT
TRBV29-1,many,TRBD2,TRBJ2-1,CSVEWREIDNEQFF,TGCAGCGTTGAATGGCGGGAGATCGATAATGAGCAGTTCTTC
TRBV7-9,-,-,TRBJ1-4,CASSSGGAGEKLFF,TGTGCCAGCAGCTCCGGGGGGGCTGGTGAAAAACTGTTTTTT
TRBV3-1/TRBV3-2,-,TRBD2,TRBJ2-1,CASSPPSGSIYEQFF,TGTGCCAGCAGCCCCCCTAGCGGGAGTATCTATGAGCAGTTCTTC
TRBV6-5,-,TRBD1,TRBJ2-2,CASSFRQGAGELFF,TGTGCCAGCAGTTTCCGACAGGGCGCCGGGGAGCTGTTTTTT
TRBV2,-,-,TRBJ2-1,CASRTDRTPGEQFF,TGTGCCAGCAGGACAGACAGGACTCCGGGTGAGCAGTTCTTC
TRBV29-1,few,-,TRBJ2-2,CSVAGGANTGELFF,TGCAGCGTTGCGGGGGGCGCGAACACCGGGGAGCTGTTTTTT
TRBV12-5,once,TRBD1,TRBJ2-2,CASGLAPGQGNTGELFF,TGTGCTAGTGGTTTGGCCCCTGGACAGGGAAACACCGGGGAGCTGTTTTTT
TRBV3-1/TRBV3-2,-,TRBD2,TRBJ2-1,CASSQGGGLVNEQFF,TGTGCCAGCAGCCAAGGGGGGGGACTAGTCAATGAGCAGTTCTTC
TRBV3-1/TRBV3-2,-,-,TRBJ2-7,CASSGGGSGQGVNEQYF,TGTGCCAGCAGTGGGGGAGGGTCCGGACAGGGTGTTAACGAGCAGTACTTC
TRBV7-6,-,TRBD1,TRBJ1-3,CASSLGTGSSGNTIYF,TGTGCCAGCAGCTTAGGGACAGGAAGTTCTGGAAACACCATATATTTT
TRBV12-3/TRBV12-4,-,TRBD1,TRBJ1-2,CATTGVLGYGYTF,TGTGCCACCACAGGGGTTTTGGGCTATGGCTACACCTTC
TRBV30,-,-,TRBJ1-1,CAWNSRGYEIRAEAFF,TGTGCCTGGAATTCTAGGGGATACGAAATCAGGGCTGAAGCTTTCTTT
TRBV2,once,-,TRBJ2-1,CASSAGWDEQFF,TGTGCCAGCAGTGCGGGGTGGGATGAGCAGTTCTTC
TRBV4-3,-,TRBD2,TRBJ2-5,CASSQSGTSGGETQYF,TGCGCCAGCAGCCAATCGGGGACTAGCGGGGGGGAGACCCAGTACTTC
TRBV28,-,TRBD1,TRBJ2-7,CASTFGTVRTYEQYF,TGTGCCAGCACCTTCGGGACAGTGAGAACCTACGAGCAGTACTTC
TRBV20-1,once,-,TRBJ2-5,CSAELQETQYF,TGCAGTGCAGAGCTCCAAGAGACCCAGTACTTC
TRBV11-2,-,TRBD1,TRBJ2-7,CASSLVGWTGDEQYF,TGTGCCAGCAGCTTAGTTGGTTGGACAGGGGATGAGCAGTACTTC
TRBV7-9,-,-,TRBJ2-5,CASSPGVEGQETQYF,TGTGCCAGCAGCCCAGGGGTTGAGGGCCAAGAGACCCAGTACTTC
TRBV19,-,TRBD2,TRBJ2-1,CASSIAGGEQFF,TGTGCCAGTAGTATAGCGGGAGGTGAGCAGTTCTTC
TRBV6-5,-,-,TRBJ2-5,CASSYQGGETQYF,TGTGCCAGCAGTTATCAGGGCGGAGAGACCCAGTACTTC
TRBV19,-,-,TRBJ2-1,CASTTPGQFYNEQFF,TGTGCCAGTACTACACCCGGACAGTTTTACAATGAGCAGTTCTTC
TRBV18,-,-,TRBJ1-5,CASSRGGTNQPQHF,TGTGCCAGCTCACGGGGCGGCACCAATCAGCCCCAGCATTTT
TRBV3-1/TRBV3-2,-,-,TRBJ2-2,CASSQGVLTGELFF,TGTGCCAGCAGCCAGGGAGTACTCACCGGGGAGCTGTTTTTT
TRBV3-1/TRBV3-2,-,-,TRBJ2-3,CASSLVSSVGTDTQYF,TGTGCCAGCAGTCTCGTCTCTAGCGTCGGCACAGATACGCAGTATTTT
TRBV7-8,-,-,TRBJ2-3,CASSPQDYTDTQYF,TGTGCCAGCAGCCCCCAGGATTACACAGATACGCAGTATTTT
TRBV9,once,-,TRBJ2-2,CASSEGLGRELFF,TGTGCCAGCAGCGAGGGACTCGGGAGGGAGCTGTTTTTT
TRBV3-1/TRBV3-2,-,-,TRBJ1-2,CASSQDYGGSHGYTF,TGTGCCAGCAGCCAAGATTACGGGGGGTCCCATGGCTACACCTTC
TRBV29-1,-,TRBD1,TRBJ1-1,CSVQGAATEAFF,TGCAGCGTCCAGGGGGCGGCCACTGAAGCTTTCTTT
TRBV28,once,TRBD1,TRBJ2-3,CASSSPTGTVFTDTQYF,TGTGCCAGCAGTTCACCGACCGGGACAGTCTTCACAGATACGCAGTATTTT
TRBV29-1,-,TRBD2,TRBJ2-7,CSVDLREGSYEQYF,TGCAGCGTTGACCTCCGGGAGGGCTCCTACGAGCAGTACTTC